This TCR beta chain was identified during a study of CD8 T cells in ankylosing spondylitis. The germline V and J ends were trimmed by 6 bases and 9 bases, with 4 bases remaining between them. The CDR3 has 8 amino acids. Germline V gene data show CDR1 as DFQATT and CDR2 as SNEGSKA (reference sequence). The TCR beta libraries were generated through quantitative 5'-RACE incorporating molecular barcodes. TCRdb independently ran MiXCR on the 5' RACE reads; one entry per CDR3 protein. The sample lists fewer than 200,000 distinct CDR3 sequences; about 20% were seen once. With regard to this clonotype: Its antigen remains unknown.

Regarding the study as a whole: Researchers report that disease-linked clones proved CD8+ and relatively rare in peripheral blood. A motif in TCR beta, a set of under ten highly homologous variants, appeared characteristic of ankylosing spondylitis blood. The authors reported significant enrichment of disease-linked clones in matched ankylosing spondylitis synovial fluid.

The sequenced material came from blood, either unsorted or a sorted T cell fraction (not recorded which). The receptor comes from a male donor between 5 and 35 years old with ankylosing spondylitis or in good health (not recorded which). J is TRBJ2-3 and V is TRBV20-1; D unresolved. CDR3 loop: CSAGTQYF. For the CDR3, the DNA is TGCAGTGCGGGGACGCAGTATTTT.